The 5 T cell receptor beta chains below come from one sample, sequenced in a study of T-cell reconstitution after alpha-beta-depleted transplantation in children. This sample's TCRbeta library carried unique molecular identifier barcodes. Each CDR3 protein is one row after TCRdb ran MiXCR on the PCR reads. The data hold hundreds of thousands of distinct CDR3 sequences, with approximately 9.6% observed a single time. The starting material was PBMCs from the stem cell graft donor, obtained from the stem cell graft. These TCRs come from a human donor who donated a stem cell graft to a child with SCID.

This clonotype was counted between two and nine times. The chain joins TRBV7-2 to TRBJ2-2, with 8 nucleotides matching TRBD2. The V segment lost 5 bases and the J segment 5 bases; nucleotides outside the gene matches: 7. The germline V gene has CDR1 SGHTA and CDR2 FQGNSA. The CDR3 length is 15 residues. CDR3 protein: CASSPAGGWTGELFF. CDR3 in DNA: TGTGCCAGCAGCCCCGCGGGGGGTTGGACCGGGGAGCTGTTTTTT. Full variable domain (outside the CDR3, taken from reference TRBV7-2 and TRBJ2-2): GAGVSQSPSNKVTEKGKDVELRCDPISGHTALYWYRQSLGQGLEFLIYFQGNSAPDKSGLPSDRFSAERTGGSVSTLTIQRTQQEDSAVYLCASSPAGGWTGELFFGEGSRLTVL.

This clonotype has only a few counts. The chain links TRBV18 to TRBJ1-3, with D uncertain. The germline V gene has CDR1 KGHSH and CDR2 LQKENI. V was shortened by 2 bases and J by 0 bases, with 5 bases between the two germline ends. CDR3 length: 14 residues. CDR3 region: CASSPMSSGNTIYF. Written as DNA, the CDR3 is TGTGCCAGCTCACCAATGAGCTCTGGAAACACCATATATTTT.

This clonotype has just a few counts. This chain links TRBV4-1 with TRBJ2-7; D is uncertain. The CDR3 consists of 15 residues. Deletions cut 0 bases from V and 3 bases from J, with 12 bases between. Germline V CDR1 and CDR2: MGHRA, YSYEKL. CDR3 bases: TGCGCCAGCAGCCAAGAGACAAGGGCGTACTACGAGCAGTACTTC. Translation: CASSQETRAYYEQYF.

This chain links TRBV20-1 with TRBJ2-5; D is unresolved. Germline V gene data show CDR1 as DFQATT and CDR2 as SNEGSKA (reference sequence). V was trimmed by 3 bases and J by 2 bases, leaving 7 bases between them. There are 12 residues in the CDR3. DNA of the CDR3: TGCAGTGCTAGGACAACTCAAGAGACCCAGTACTTC. Amino acids: CSARTTQETQYF.

This clonotype showed up many times. The V and J genes are TRBV5-5 and TRBJ2-1; 14 bases agree with TRBD2. This CDR3 contains 15 residues. J lost 6 bases, V lost 3 bases, and 2 bases had no gene match. CDR1 is SGHKS, CDR2 YYEKEE, per germline (reference sequence). CDR3 nucleotides: TGTGCCAGCAGCTCGACTAGCGGGGGGGCCAATGAGCAGTTCTTC. Amino acid sequence: CASSSTSGGANEQFF.